This T cell receptor (beta chain) was documented in a study of CD8+ T cells in alopecia areata. Points on this clone: Antigen: not known.

The sequencing template was cDNA reverse transcribed from extracted RNA. Sequencing used immunoSEQ multiplex PCR; TCRdb keeps in-frame clones, though not all of them. Of 150,000 to 200,000 clones in the sample, 40% to 65% were seen once. Broader study findings: Tofacitinib did not eliminate many expanded lesional clones from scalp or blood. Scalp clonality, together with expanded CD8+ clones among the top 100, fell significantly with tofacitinib.

The treatment is: oral pan-JAK inhibitor, 5-10 mg twice daily. Germline values: CDR1 SGHDT, CDR2 YYEEEE. The CDR3 length is 14 residues. V was trimmed by 0 bases and J by 3 bases, leaving 9 bases between them. Source: CD8+ T cells sorted from blood, taken at week 52, from a patient treated with tofacitinib. This receptor was taken from a human donor with alopecia areata. The chain carries TRBV5-6 and TRBJ1-2, with D unclear. CDR3 coding DNA: TGTGCCAGCAGCTTGGGCGGGGAGTACTATGGCTACACCTTC. Its translation is CASSLGGEYYGYTF.